This passage covers 18 T cell receptor beta chains from one sample sequenced in a study of T cell clonotyping in hematopoietic cell transplantation. Only in-frame clones appear in the TCRdb table, and some are missing; sequencing was by immunoSEQ multiplex PCR. The table lists 70,000 or so clones, approximately 94% of them singletons. Material: peripheral blood mononuclear cells. The receptors derive from a man aged 50-60 years in good health. Some clones in this sample may be carry-over from other donors' samples.

This chain's CDR3 is CASSPSRLATITGELFF. Here the CDR3 DNA reads TGTGCCAGCAGCCCTTCCAGACTAGCTACTATCACCGGGGAGCTGTTTTTT. V and J are TRBV7-8 and TRBJ2-2; 7 bases match TRBD2. Trimming took 5 bases from V and 4 from J; bases not matched to a gene: 13. The CDR3 sequence is 17 residues long. Germline V lookup: CDR1 SGHVS, CDR2 FQNEAQ.

This clone was seen just once. This rearrangement joins TRBV4-3 to TRBJ2-5; maybe TRBD1 (5 bases). Germline V CDR1 and CDR2: LGHNA, YSLEER. CDR3 length equals 13 residues. V was trimmed by 1 base and J by 3 bases, leaving 6 bases between them. The CDR3 DNA is TGCGCCAGCAGCCAAGGGGGCGAAGAGACCCAGTACTTC. Translation: CASSQGGEETQYF.

The chain carries TRBV10-3 and TRBJ1-5; possible D gene TRBD1, 6 bases. Germline CDR1 reads ENHRY; CDR2 reads SYGVKD. This CDR3 comprises 14 residues. V lost 3 bases to trimming and J lost 7 bases, with 13 bases between them. CDR3 residues: CAISDLGANQPQHF. For the CDR3, the DNA is TGTGCCATCAGTGATCTGGGGGCTAACCAGCCCCAGCATTTT.

The V call is TRBV30, the J call TRBJ1-1; D might be TRBD1 (6 bases). The germline V and J ends were trimmed by 1 base and 8 bases, with 14 bases remaining between them. The CDR3 covers 13 residues. Germline-derived CDR1 and CDR2 are GTSNPN and SVGIG (reference sequence). The CDR3 reads CAWSDRGGMEAFF. CDR3 DNA: TGTGCCTGGAGTGATAGGGGGGGGATGGAAGCTTTCTTT.

The chain employs TRBV6-5 and TRBJ1-1; D is possibly TRBD1 (6 bases). The CDR3 has 14 amino acids. Germline V gene lookup returns CDR1 MNHEY and CDR2 SVGAGI. V was pared by 4 bases and J by 7 bases, with 16 bases between. As DNA, the CDR3 is TGTGCCAGCAGTTTAGCGTTTAGGGGGGGTGAAGCTTTCTTT. As protein: CASSLAFRGGEAFF.

CDR3 sequence reads: CASSPLRGAGGYTF. CDR3 DNA sequence: TGTGCCAGCAGCCCCCTCCGGGGCGCTGGGGGCTACACCTTC. V usage is TRBV11-2 and J usage is TRBJ1-2, with D possibly matching TRBD1 (5 bases). The CDR3 covers 14 residues. In germline, CDR1 is SGHAT, CDR2 FQNNGV. Trimming shortened V by 5 bases and J by 8 bases, and 18 bases separated the two germline ends.

The chain employs TRBV10-3 and TRBJ1-2, with D perhaps TRBD1 (6 bases). Germline assignment: CDR1 ENHRY and CDR2 SYGVKD. CDR3 length: 15 amino acids. Between the trimmed V and J ends, which lost 0 bases and 2 bases, there was a span of 10 bases. The CDR3 nucleotides read TGTGCCATCAGTGAGTCCGACAGGACAAACTATGGCTACACCTTC. Translated, it gives CAISESDRTNYGYTF.

The chain uses TRBV6-6 and TRBJ2-7, with 8 bases aligning to TRBD2. This CDR3 contains 16 residues. Trimming cost V 2 bases and J 2 bases; bases outside gene matches: 8. Germline V gives CDR1 MNHNY, CDR2 SVGAGI (reference sequence). CDR3 residues: CASSYGLAGLPYEQYF. DNA of the CDR3: TGTGCCAGCAGTTACGGCCTAGCGGGCCTACCCTACGAGCAGTACTTC.

V gene TRBV30 combines with J gene TRBJ2-7; 10 bases fit TRBD2. CDR1 and CDR2 from the germline V gene are GTSNPN and SVGIG (reference sequence). With 3 bases clipped from V and 5 bases from J, the junction kept 13 bases outside the gene matches. The CDR3 totals 16 residues. CDR3 coding DNA: TGTGCCTGGAGCAATGCGGGAGCGGGAGGGCTTCACGAGCAGTACTTC. Translation: CAWSNAGAGGLHEQYF.

The chain links TRBV2 to TRBJ1-2, with 11 bases matching TRBD1. The germline gives CDR1 SNHLY, CDR2 FYNNEI. This CDR3 contains 16 residues. J was trimmed by 3 bases and V by 6 bases; bases with no gene match: 9. CDR3 sequence (DNA): TGTGCCAGCAGCCGGGACAGGGGGTCATTGCACTATGGCTACACCTTC. Protein product: CASSRDRGSLHYGYTF.

For the CDR3, the DNA is TGTGCCAGCAGTGAAGACAGGGGGGCGGCCGGGGAGCTGTTTTTT. Translation: CASSEDRGAAGELFF. The J gene is TRBJ2-2, the V gene TRBV6-4, with 9 nucleotides matching TRBD1. The CDR3 consists of 15 residues. Germline V gives CDR1 MRHNA, CDR2 SNTAGT. V lost 3 bases, J lost 6 bases, and 5 bases stayed unmatched.

The chain carries TRBV6-1 and TRBJ1-5, with a tentative D call TRBD1 (6 bases). The CDR3 is made up of 14 amino acids. The V gene's germline CDR1 is MNHNS and CDR2 SASEGT. The ends were cut back, 8 bases at V and 5 bases at J, with 16 bases in the middle. As DNA, the CDR3 is TGTGCCAGCGTTCAGGCAGGGGATCATCAGCCCCAGCATTTT. Translated, it gives CASVQAGDHQPQHF.

V gene TRBV29-1 combines with J gene TRBJ1-1, with D perhaps TRBD1 (6 bases). V dropped 3 bases and J dropped 0 bases, with 11 bases sitting between them. The length of the CDR3 is 14 residues. The germline V gene has CDR1 SQVTM and CDR2 ANQGSEA. The CDR3 region has the DNA TGCAGCGTTGACCGGGGGGCCATGAACACTGAAGCTTTCTTT. Residues: CSVDRGAMNTEAFF.

This chain connects TRBV6-5 to TRBJ1-3, with D uncertain. Germline V gene sequence: CDR1 MNHEY, CDR2 SVGAGI. V lost 2 bases and J lost 0, with 11 bases in between. The CDR3 is 16 amino acids. The CDR3 spells CASSYAPPGSGNTIYF. For the CDR3, the DNA is TGTGCCAGCAGTTACGCCCCACCGGGCTCTGGAAACACCATATATTTT.

A remark on this clone: The sample contains more than one DNA sequence encoding this CDR3. The genes are TRBV19 and TRBJ2-3; possibly TRBD2 for D (6 bases). Deletions cut 6 bases from V and 3 bases from J, with 13 bases between. The CDR3 runs to 14 residues. Germline V gives CDR1 LNHDA, CDR2 SQIVND (reference sequence). CDR3 nucleotides: TGTGCCAGTAGGCGGGAAGGAGGTACAGATACGCAGTATTTT. It specifies CASRREGGTDTQYF.

The V and J genes are TRBV25-1 and TRBJ2-7; either TRBD1 or TRBD2 may fit D (5 bases each). The CDR3 is made up of 11 amino acids. Trimming cost V 6 bases and J 3 bases, with 6 bases left between them. Germline CDR1 reads MGHDK; CDR2 reads SYGVNS. CDR3 DNA sequence: TGTGCCAGCAGGGGGGTCTACGAGCAGTACTTC. Its translation is CASRGVYEQYF.

The rearrangement links TRBV7-7 to TRBJ2-5; D tentatively fits TRBD1 or TRBD2 (5 bases each). Germline V CDR1 and CDR2: SSHAT, FNYEAQ (reference sequence). This CDR3 is built from 14 residues. V lost 5 bases and J 5 bases, leaving 15 bases between the germline ends. CDR3 residues: CASSNQPGAETQYF. CDR3 nucleotide sequence: TGTGCCAGCAGCAATCAGCCCGGGGCCGAGACCCAGTACTTC. The variable domain in full, with the rest retrieved from reference TRBV7-7 and TRBJ2-5, is GAGVSQSPRYKVTKRGQDVTLRCDPISSHATLYWYQQALGQGPEFLTYFNYEAQPDKSGLPSDRFSAERPEGSISTLTIQRTEQRDSAMYRCASSNQPGAETQYFGPGTRLLVL.

The rearrangement joins TRBV28 to TRBJ2-3, with TRBD1 matching 8 bases. The CDR3 totals 15 residues. Trimming took 3 bases from V and 6 from J; bases not matched to a gene: 8. In germline, CDR1 is MDHEN, CDR2 SYDVKM. The DNA for the CDR3 is TGTGCCAGCAGTTTTTGGACAGGGTCTTCGGATACGCAGTATTTT. Residues: CASSFWTGSSDTQYF. The entire variable domain, with the rest obtained from reference TRBV28 and TRBJ2-3, is as follows: DVKVTQSSRYLVKRTGEKVFLECVQDMDHENMFWYRQDPGLGLRLIYFSYDVKMKEKGDIPEGYSVSREKKERFSLILESASTNQTSMYLCASSFWTGSSDTQYFGPGTRLTVL.